Below are 24 T cell receptor beta chains sequenced from a single sample in a study of technical replicates of blood from four donors (dated by TCRdb to about 2017). Libraries were constructed by the immunoSEQ multiplex PCR assay. Not all clones reach the TCRdb copy of this immuneACCESS table, which keeps in-frame sequences only. Checked studies attribute under half of the gap to unresolved V genes and leave the rest unexplained. The table for this sample lists around 100,000 clones; roughly 96% of them were counted only once. The ten largest clones capture more than 0.3% of the sample. The sample taken for sequencing was T cells isolated from PBMCs. The receptors were gathered from a human donor in good health.

This clone came up once. The chain links TRBV7-8 to TRBJ2-7, with unresolved D. The CDR3 has 14 amino acids. Trimming removed 2 bases from V and 4 bases from J, with 12 bases in between. Germline V gene data show CDR1 as SGHVS and CDR2 as FQNEAQ. Here the CDR3 DNA reads TGTGCCAGCAGCTTAATCTGGGCATGGTACGAGCAGTACTTC. Translated, it gives CASSLIWAWYEQYF. Combining the CDR3 with reference TRBV7-8 and TRBJ2-7 gives the whole variable domain GAGVSQSPRYKVAKRGQDVALRCDPISGHVSLFWYQQALGQGPEFLTYFQNEAQLDKSGLPSDRFFAERPEGSVSTLKIQRTQQEDSAVYLCASSLIWAWYEQYFGPGTRLTVT.

This sequence joins TRBV4-1 and TRBJ2-1, with D perhaps TRBD2 (6 bases). V lost 3 bases and J lost 5, with 11 bases in between. In germline, CDR1 is MGHRA, CDR2 YSYEKL. This CDR3 comprises 14 residues. CDR3 amino acids: CASSQGLRDNEQFF. The CDR3 DNA follows: TGCGCCAGCAGCCAGGGACTGAGGGACAATGAGCAGTTCTTC.

The chain is built from TRBV13 and TRBJ2-1, with D unclear. This CDR3 comprises 11 residues. Looked up from germline, CDR1 is PRHDT and CDR2 is FYEKMQ (reference sequence). Deletions cut 6 bases from V and 5 bases from J, with 5 bases between. In DNA form, the CDR3 reads TGTGCCAGCAGTCCAAACAATGAGCAGTTCTTC. Translated, it gives CASSPNNEQFF.

The chain combines TRBV19 with TRBJ2-3, with 9 bases fitting TRBD2. V lost 5 bases, J lost 2 bases, and 8 bases stayed unmatched. The V gene's germline CDR1 is LNHDA and CDR2 SQIVND (reference sequence). The CDR3 extends over 16 amino acids. CDR3 region: CASSFSLAGSTDTQYF. For the CDR3, the DNA is TGTGCCAGTAGTTTTTCACTAGCGGGCTCCACAGATACGCAGTATTTT.

J is TRBJ2-7 and V is TRBV9, with 7 bases matching TRBD1. The germline V gene has CDR1 SGDLS and CDR2 YYNGEE. V was clipped by 4 bases and J by 0 bases; unmatched bases: 10. The CDR3 runs to 16 residues. The CDR3 DNA sequence: TGTGCCAGCAGCCCAAGACAGGGCTATTTCTCCTACGAGCAGTACTTC. Translating gives CASSPRQGYFSYEQYF.

This clone occurred once. The chain recombines TRBV27 with TRBJ2-1, with D possibly TRBD1 on 5 matching bases. The CDR3 is 15 amino acids. Germline CDR1 reads MNHEY; CDR2 reads SMNVEV (reference sequence). The V end was cut by 7 bases, the J end by 4 bases, with 17 bases between. The CDR3 bases are TGTGCCAGCACCACAGGCCCCCTAACATACAATGAGCAGTTCTTC. Protein product: CASTTGPLTYNEQFF.

The chain carries TRBV7-9 and TRBJ2-7; 7 bases match TRBD2. Germline loops: CDR1 SEHNR, CDR2 FQNEAQ (reference sequence). V shed 2 bases, J shed 2 bases, and the junction held 3 bases outside the gene matches. The length of the CDR3 is 14 residues. DNA of the CDR3: TGTGCCAGCAGCTTACAGGCGGGAGCCTACGAGCAGTACTTC. This codes for CASSLQAGAYEQYF.

This sequence joins TRBV2 and TRBJ2-2, with 11 positions matching TRBD2. Germline values: CDR1 SNHLY, CDR2 FYNNEI. The V and J ends lost 5 bases and 4 bases, in that order; junction bases with no gene match: 3. The CDR3 length is 15 residues. The CDR3 DNA reads TGTGCCAGCAGTAGGGGGACTAGCGGCACCGGGGAGCTGTTTTTT. This codes for CASSRGTSGTGELFF.

The rearrangement links TRBV11-2 to TRBJ1-5, with TRBD1 matching 8 bases. The CDR3 has 14 amino acids. The V segment lost 4 bases and the J segment 7 bases; nucleotides outside the gene matches: 6. Per the germline V gene, CDR1 is SGHAT and CDR2 is FQNNGV. The CDR3, as DNA: TGTGCCAGCAGCTCTACAGGGGGAACCCAGCCCCAGCATTTT. This gives the protein CASSSTGGTQPQHF.

The table lists this clone with a count of one. V gene TRBV28 combines with J gene TRBJ2-1, with 10 nucleotides matching TRBD2. Per germline, CDR1 MDHEN and CDR2 SYDVKM. The CDR3 is made up of 15 amino acids. V lost 6 bases and J lost 4; bases outside the gene matches: 6. The DNA for the CDR3 is TGTGCCAGCAGGTCGCTAGCGGGAGCGTACAATGAGCAGTTCTTC. This encodes CASRSLAGAYNEQFF.

V gene TRBV27 combines with J gene TRBJ2-3; 12 nucleotides line up with TRBD2. This CDR3 has 15 residues. Germline loops: CDR1 MNHEY, CDR2 SMNVEV (reference sequence). V was clipped by 5 bases and J by 6 bases; unmatched bases: 6. CDR3 in DNA: TGTGCCAGCAGTCGTCTAGCGGGAGGGCCGGATACGCAGTATTTT. Translated: CASSRLAGGPDTQYF.

This chain links TRBV28 with TRBJ2-4; 7 nucleotides match TRBD2. Germline CDR1 reads MDHEN; CDR2 reads SYDVKM. The CDR3 is 15 amino acids. The V and J ends lost 7 bases and 7 bases, in that order; junction bases with no gene match: 13. In DNA form, the CDR3 reads TGTGCCAGCAAACCCCCGGGGAGGGCCAGGAACATTCAGTACTTC. Translation: CASKPPGRARNIQYF.

The CDR3 region is CASSSVGTDKAFF. The CDR3 region has the DNA TGTGCCAGCAGCTCGGTCGGGACAGACAAAGCTTTCTTT. V is TRBV7-8 and J is TRBJ1-1, with 7 bases identical to TRBD1. V shed 4 bases and J 9 bases; nucleotides not matched to a gene: 8. Germline V gene sequence: CDR1 SGHVS, CDR2 FQNEAQ. The CDR3 runs 13 residues.

This clone was picked up one time. This sequence joins TRBV11-1 and TRBJ1-1; D gene unclear. With 0 bases removed from V and 0 bases from J, the gap between germline ends came to 5 bases. The CDR3 runs to 14 residues. Germline CDR1 reads SGHAT; CDR2 reads FQDESV (reference sequence). Here the CDR3 DNA reads TGTGCCAGCAGCTTAGCGCGGATGAACACTGAAGCTTTCTTT. It is translated as CASSLARMNTEAFF.

The CDR3 nucleotides are TGTGCCAGCAGCCCCCGTACAGCGGGCGAGCAGTACTTC. The encoded protein is CASSPRTAGEQYF. V is TRBV11-1 and J is TRBJ2-7; tentatively, D is TRBD2 (6 bases). CDR1 is SGHAT, CDR2 FQDESV, per germline (reference sequence). Trimming stripped 5 bases from V and 6 bases from J, with 14 bases between. This CDR3 is built from 13 residues.

V is TRBV5-4 and J is TRBJ2-5; TRBD1 agrees at 8 bases. The CDR3 covers 14 residues. V lost 4 bases to trimming and J lost 4 bases; unmatched junction nucleotides: 6. CDR1 and CDR2 from the germline V gene are SGHNT and YYREEE (reference sequence). The CDR3 nucleotides read TGTGCCAGCAGCATCGGACAGGGAGGAGAGACCCAGTACTTC. It encodes CASSIGQGGETQYF.

CDR3 sequence: CASSTRLAGGLHEQYF. The CDR3 bases are TGTGCCAGCAGCACACGTCTAGCGGGAGGGCTCCACGAGCAGTACTTC. The genes are TRBV5-6 and TRBJ2-7, with 12 bases aligning to TRBD2. Losses at the gene ends were 4 bases for V and 5 bases for J; bases not matched to a gene: 10. CDR1 and CDR2 (germline): SGHDT, YYEEEE. CDR3 size: 16 residues. Combining the CDR3 with reference TRBV5-6 and TRBJ2-7 gives the whole variable domain DAGVTQSPTHLIKTRGQQVTLRCSPKSGHDTVSWYQQALGQGPQFIFQYYEEEERQRGNFPDRFSGHQFPNYSSELNVNALLLGDSALYLCASSTRLAGGLHEQYFGPGTRLTVT.

The chain couples TRBV7-3 to TRBJ2-1; 8 bases align to TRBD2. CDR3 length equals 15 residues. From germline, CDR1 is SGHTA and CDR2 FQGTGA. Germline trimming cut 4 bases from V and 7 bases from J; bases unmatched to any gene: 9. In DNA form, the CDR3 reads TGTGCCAGCAGCTCCGGCCAGCGGGAGTTTAATGAGCAGTTCTTC. Translation gives CASSSGQREFNEQFF.

The DNA of the CDR3 is TGTGCCAGCAGCTTGTTAACTAGCGGGAGCAATGAGCAGTTCTTC. Translated, it gives CASSLLTSGSNEQFF. The rearrangement joins TRBV5-8 to TRBJ2-1, with 11 bases lining up with TRBD2. Germline assignment: CDR1 SGHTS and CDR2 YDEGEE. Germline trimming cut 1 base from V and 6 bases from J; bases unmatched to any gene: 3. This CDR3 has 15 residues.

The chain has TRBV5-4 and TRBJ2-7; TRBD1 matches 10 bases. The germline CDR1 and CDR2 sequences are SGHNT and YYREEE (reference sequence). The CDR3 has 15 amino acids. Trimming cost V 4 bases and J 3 bases; bases outside gene matches: 7. CDR3 coding DNA: TGTGCCAGCAGCCCCCGGGACAGGGGTCTCTACGAGCAGTACTTC. Translation gives CASSPRDRGLYEQYF.

The chain employs TRBV20-1 and TRBJ1-2; D unclear. Germline CDR1 DFQATT, CDR2 SNEGSKA (reference sequence). The V gene lost 2 bases and the J gene lost 8 bases, with 9 bases spanning the gap. This CDR3 has 11 residues. CDR3 sequence reads: CSARSGPGYTF. The CDR3, as DNA: TGCAGTGCTAGAAGTGGGCCGGGCTACACCTTC.

The CDR3 is CASRLQGRGQFF. The CDR3 DNA reads TGTGCCAGCAGACTCCAGGGTAGGGGGCAGTTCTTC. The genes are TRBV27 and TRBJ2-1; D possibly corresponds to TRBD1 (5 bases). Trimming took 6 bases from V and 12 from J, leaving 15 bases between them. The length of the CDR3 is 12 residues. Germline V gene data show CDR1 as MNHEY and CDR2 as SMNVEV (reference sequence).

The chain links TRBV19 to TRBJ2-4, with 7 bases fitting TRBD2. Germline trimming cut 2 bases from V and 10 bases from J; bases unmatched to any gene: 2. Germline CDR1 reads LNHDA; CDR2 reads SQIVND (reference sequence). The CDR3 has 12 residues. The CDR3 loop reads CASSIISGIQYF. The CDR3 DNA reads TGTGCCAGTAGTATAATTAGCGGGATTCAGTACTTC.

The chain has TRBV7-2 and TRBJ2-3; 8 positions agree with TRBD1. Germline loops: CDR1 SGHTA, CDR2 FQGNSA. This CDR3 has 17 residues. V dropped 5 bases and J dropped 0; count of bases not matched to a gene: 10. The CDR3 spells CASSQGQEVVSTDTQYF. CDR3 in DNA: TGTGCCAGCAGCCAGGGACAGGAGGTGGTTAGCACAGATACGCAGTATTTT.